The 22 T cell receptor beta chains given below trace back to one sample, sequenced in a study of shared T cell receptors in the human thymus. Repertoires were generated with immunoSEQ multiplex PCR, while TCRdb's copy carries only in-frame clones and drops some. The sample has over 450,000 clones, 78% seen once; the top ten hold more than 0.01%. The data were also submitted as part of a second study, on human thymus T cells.

Sequences were obtained from thymocytes. Receptors were obtained from a boy in the first two years of life with a congenital heart defect.

This chain links TRBV18 with TRBJ2-2, with TRBD2 matching over 8 bases. The J segment lost 0 bases and the V segment lost 2 bases, leaving 17 bases of the junction unmatched. The CDR3 extends over 21 amino acids. Per germline, CDR1 KGHSH and CDR2 LQKENI. CDR3 sequence: CASSPGIERERWGSNTGELFF. CDR3 bases: TGTGCCAGCTCACCAGGAATTGAGCGGGAGCGATGGGGTTCGAACACCGGGGAGCTGTTTTTT.

The chain has TRBV12-5 and TRBJ2-7; a weak D match, TRBD2 (6 bases). This CDR3 region has 18 residues. Germline V CDR1 and CDR2: LGHNT, FRNRAP. Trimming removed 2 bases at V and 1 base at J, with 21 bases between. CDR3 sequence: CASGLPSPGLPGSYEQYF. The CDR3 DNA follows: TGTGCTAGTGGTTTGCCCTCTCCGGGACTCCCAGGGTCCTACGAGCAGTACTTC.

J is TRBJ2-4 and V is TRBV18, with D uncertain. The V gene lost 3 bases and the J gene lost 0 bases, with 3 bases spanning the gap. This CDR3 has 13 amino acids. CDR1 KGHSH and CDR2 LQKENI come from the germline V gene. As DNA, the CDR3 is TGTGCCAGCTCACCTATAGCCAAAAACATTCAGTACTTC. This gives the protein CASSPIAKNIQYF.

V gene TRBV19 combines with J gene TRBJ1-4, with D possibly matching TRBD1 (5 bases). Trimming took off 5 bases at V and 5 bases at J, with 12 bases between the two ends. The CDR3 runs 14 residues. The germline CDR1 and CDR2 sequences are LNHDA and SQIVND (reference sequence). CDR3 nucleotides: TGTGCCAGTAGTTTTAGACAGCCCAATGAAAAACTGTTTTTT. It is translated as CASSFRQPNEKLFF.

This rearrangement joins TRBV5-1 to TRBJ2-3; D possibly corresponds to TRBD2 (6 bases). This CDR3 has 15 residues. Germline CDR1 SGHRS, CDR2 YFSETQ. V lost 2 bases and J lost 6, with 16 bases in between. This CDR3 is CASSFSGAGMDTQYF. The CDR3 DNA reads as TGCGCCAGCAGCTTTTCCGGTGCGGGAATGGATACGCAGTATTTT. The full variable domain, with the rest looked up from reference TRBV5-1 and TRBJ2-3, is KAGVTQTPRYLIKTRGQQVTLSCSPISGHRSVSWYQQTPGQGLQFLFEYFSETQRNKGNFPGRFSGRQFSNSRSEMNVSTLELGDSALYLCASSFSGAGMDTQYFGPGTRLTVL.

The V call is TRBV25-1, the J call TRBJ2-5; 10 bases are shared with TRBD1. TRBJ2-7 matches the DNA end more closely, so the J call is doubtful. The CDR3 totals 18 residues. The germline V gene encodes CDR1 MGHDK and CDR2 SYGVNS. CDR3 DNA sequence: TGTGCCAGCAGCCGACCCCGTGGACAGGGGGAGGGTTCCTACGAGCAGTACTTC. Protein: CASSRPRGQGEGSYEQYF.

CDR3 region: CASSYSGLGSYNEQFF. CDR3 DNA sequence: TGTGCCAGCAGTTACTCGGGACTGGGCTCCTACAATGAGCAGTTCTTC. This chain joins TRBV6-5 and TRBJ2-1; D possibly corresponds to TRBD2 (6 bases). The CDR3 is made up of 16 amino acids. The germline V gene encodes CDR1 MNHEY and CDR2 SVGAGI. Trimming took off 0 bases at V and 0 bases at J, with 9 bases between the two ends.

The rearrangement joins TRBV4-3 to TRBJ2-1; TRBD2 aligns across 14 bases. Germline V lookup: CDR1 LGHNA, CDR2 YSLEER. This CDR3 region has 20 residues. The V segment lost 1 base and the J segment 1 base; nucleotides outside the gene matches: 9. Here the CDR3 reads CASSQGPGLAGEGSYNEQFF. CDR3 sequence (DNA): TGCGCCAGCAGCCAAGGACCGGGACTAGCGGGAGAGGGTTCCTACAATGAGCAGTTCTTC.

V gene TRBV2 combines with J gene TRBJ1-5; possibly TRBD1 for D (5 bases). Germline CDR1 SNHLY, CDR2 FYNNEI. This CDR3 contains 15 residues. V was clipped by 6 bases and J by 1 base, with 13 bases between them. In DNA, the CDR3 is TGTGCCAGCAGGGGGCGGGGGATAAGCAATCAGCCCCAGCATTTT. Translation: CASRGRGISNQPQHF.

The chain links TRBV25-1 to TRBJ2-3; the match to TRBD2 covers 9 bases. The germline V gene encodes CDR1 MGHDK and CDR2 SYGVNS. This CDR3 has 17 residues. After removal of 4 bases from V and 3 bases from J, the junction contained 11 bases not matched to a gene. The CDR3, as DNA: TGTGCCAGCAGTGCCCTGGGACGGCGGGAGGGTACAGATACGCAGTATTTT. Its translation: CASSALGRREGTDTQYF.

A single count supports this clone. This rearrangement joins TRBV2 to TRBJ2-7; a possible D gene is TRBD2 (5 bases). V shed 9 bases and J shed 3 bases, with 15 bases lying between them. The germline gives CDR1 SNHLY, CDR2 FYNNEI. This CDR3 contains 13 residues. As DNA, the CDR3 is TGTGCCAGTCTAGCACCTGGAGACTACGAGCAGTACTTC. Translating it yields CASLAPGDYEQYF.

J is TRBJ2-3 and V is TRBV7-6; TRBD2 matches at 11 bases. From germline, CDR1 is SGHVS and CDR2 FNYEAQ. The CDR3 loop spans 16 amino acids. The V gene end was trimmed by 5 bases and the J gene end by 6 bases; junction bases not matched to a gene: 10. CDR3 protein: CASSPRVAGGPDTQYF. CDR3 nucleotide sequence: TGTGCCAGCAGCCCTCGGGTAGCGGGAGGGCCGGATACGCAGTATTTT.

The V gene is TRBV18, the J gene TRBJ2-3, with 10 positions matching TRBD1. V lost 2 bases, J lost 1 base, and 18 bases stayed unmatched. In germline, CDR1 is KGHSH, CDR2 LQKENI. CDR3 size: 21 residues. As DNA, the CDR3 is TGTGCCAGCTCACCAAACCGGGACAGGGGTCGAAACTATGCCCGCACAGATACGCAGTATTTT. This sequence encodes CASSPNRDRGRNYARTDTQYF.

In this sample, this clone turned up once. One junction end disagrees with the germline gene, perhaps due to a read error. This same CDR3 is encoded by further DNA sequences in the sample. The V and J genes are TRBV4-1 and TRBJ2-2; tentative D call: TRBD2 (6 bases). The germline V gene encodes CDR1 MGHRA and CDR2 YSYEKL. The CDR3 consists of 16 residues. The CDR3 region has the DNA TGCGCCAGCAGCCAAGCCTCCGGCGGGAACACTGGGGAGCTGTTTTTT. Its protein product is CASSQASGGNTGELFF.

The rearrangement uses TRBV5-6 and TRBJ2-3; a weak D match, TRBD2 (6 bases). Trimming removed 3 bases at V and 2 bases at J, with 16 bases between. Germline-derived CDR1 and CDR2 are SGHDT and YYEEEE. This CDR3 region has 16 residues. CDR3 loop: CASSWEEGKHTDTQYF. DNA for the CDR3: TGTGCCAGCAGCTGGGAGGAGGGAAAACACACAGATACGCAGTATTTT.

CDR3: CASSPRLAGGSYEQYF. DNA of the CDR3: TGTGCCAGCAGCCCCCGACTAGCGGGAGGCTCCTACGAGCAGTACTTC. This chain connects TRBV7-6 to TRBJ2-7, with 13 nucleotides matching TRBD2. V shed 5 bases and J 0 bases; nucleotides not matched to a gene: 4. Germline CDR1 reads SGHVS; CDR2 reads FNYEAQ. There are 16 residues in the CDR3.

The J gene is TRBJ2-5, the V gene TRBV5-1; 15 bases agree with TRBD2. The V segment lost 0 bases and the J segment 4 bases; nucleotides outside the gene matches: 4. Germline assignment: CDR1 SGHRS and CDR2 YFSETQ. This CDR3 is built from 17 residues. CDR3 bases: TGCGCCAGCAGCTTGGGCTCGGGACTAGCGGGAGGAGAGACCCAGTACTTC. It specifies CASSLGSGLAGGETQYF.

The chain carries TRBV10-3 and TRBJ2-7; 11 bases match TRBD1. J gave up 1 base and V 7 bases, and 3 bases lay outside the gene matches. CDR3 length: 14 residues. CDR1 and CDR2 (germline): ENHRY, SYGVKD. CDR3 loop: CAITRDRGSYEQYF. CDR3 nucleotide sequence: TGTGCCATCACGAGGGACAGGGGGTCCTACGAGCAGTACTTC.

This chain uses TRBV30 with TRBJ1-4, with D maybe TRBD1 (6 bases). The germline V gene has CDR1 GTSNPN and CDR2 SVGIG (reference sequence). V was trimmed by 5 bases and J by 7 bases, leaving 17 bases between them. The CDR3 runs 14 residues. The CDR3 loop reads CAWGELGHFEKLFF. The CDR3 DNA reads TGTGCCTGGGGCGAGCTGGGACATTTTGAAAAACTGTTTTTT.

The chain links TRBV4-3 to TRBJ2-7; TRBD2 aligns across 10 bases. The germline V gene has CDR1 LGHNA and CDR2 YSLEER. The CDR3 totals 17 residues. V lost 1 base to trimming and J lost 4 bases; unmatched junction nucleotides: 10. The CDR3 DNA follows: TGCGCCAGCAGCCAAGGTCGGACTAGCGGCCCTGAGTACGAGCAGTACTTC. Protein product: CASSQGRTSGPEYEQYF.

V gene TRBV6-1 combines with J gene TRBJ2-3; 8 bases are shared with TRBD2. The germline CDR1 and CDR2 sequences are MNHNS and SASEGT. This CDR3 region has 17 residues. Losses at the gene ends were 4 bases for V and 2 bases for J; bases not matched to a gene: 11. The CDR3 protein is CASSAMRGDSHTDTQYF. In nucleotides, the CDR3 is TGTGCCAGCAGTGCGATGCGGGGGGATAGCCACACAGATACGCAGTATTTT.

The chain links TRBV27 to TRBJ2-4, with D possibly TRBD2 on 5 matching bases. Per the germline V gene, CDR1 is MNHEY and CDR2 is SMNVEV (reference sequence). This CDR3 has 14 amino acids. The V gene lost 6 bases and the J gene lost 8 bases, with 17 bases spanning the gap. CDR3 sequence (DNA): TGTGCCAGCAGAGCCACGGGGTGCTGGGACATTCAGTACTTC. This translates into CASRATGCWDIQYF.